Presented here are 29 T cell receptor beta chains from one specimen sequenced in a study of T-cell memory formation after mild COVID-19. TCRdb re-analysed the 5' RACE reads in MiXCR, keeping a single row per CDR3 protein. The data contain around 99,000 distinct CDR3 sequences, roughly an eighth of them singletons. Sequences were obtained from PBMCs or a T cell subset sorted from them (not recorded which). All receptors come from a man aged 18 to 29 who had mild COVID-19 (a few samples of this study predate the infection). Cell type and time point are not known.

Only a few counts were recorded for this clonotype. The J gene is TRBJ2-5, the V gene TRBV3-1; 7 bases are a match to TRBD1. Germline V gives CDR1 LGHDT, CDR2 YNNKEL (reference sequence). This CDR3 spans 17 amino acids. J lost 2 bases, V lost 0 bases, and 9 bases had no gene match. In DNA form, the CDR3 reads TGTGCCAGCAGCCAAGATATGAGGGGGCGGCATCAAGAGACCCAGTACTTC. Its protein is CASSQDMRGRHQETQYF.

This chain links TRBV14 with TRBJ2-5; D not certain. This CDR3 spans 13 amino acids. CDR1 and CDR2 from the germline V gene are SGHDN and FVKESK. Trimming removed 3 bases at V and 1 base at J, with 6 bases between. The CDR3 DNA is TGTGCCAGCAGCCACTTCCTCCAAGAGACCCAGTACTTC. It encodes CASSHFLQETQYF. Full variable domain (missing parts from reference TRBV14 and TRBJ2-5): EAGVTQFPSHSVIEKGQTVTLRCDPISGHDNLYWYRRVMGKEIKFLLHFVKESKQDESGMPNNRFLAERTGGTYSTLKVQPAELEDSGVYFCASSHFLQETQYFGPGTRLLVL.

This clonotype occurred a few times. The V call is TRBV11-2, the J call TRBJ2-2; 8 positions match TRBD2. The CDR3 sequence is 16 residues long. CDR1 and CDR2 from the germline V gene are SGHAT and FQNNGV. Trimming took 3 bases from V and 2 from J; bases not matched to a gene: 5. The CDR3 DNA reads TGTGCCAGCAGCTTGGCCGGGGGGGCCAACACCGGGGAGCTGTTTTTT. Translated, it gives CASSLAGGANTGELFF.

The chain is built from TRBV9 and TRBJ1-5; a weak D match, TRBD1 (5 bases). Between the trimmed V and J ends, which lost 5 bases and 6 bases, there was a span of 12 bases. Germline V CDR1 and CDR2: SGDLS, YYNGEE. The CDR3 runs to 13 residues. CDR3 bases: TGTGCCAGCAGTTTGGGGGAGGGTCAGCCCCAGCATTTT. Its translation: CASSLGEGQPQHF.

The gene calls are TRBV29-1 and TRBJ2-1; 9 bases agree with TRBD2. CDR1 and CDR2 (germline): SQVTM, ANQGSEA. Trimming removed 4 bases from V and 3 bases from J; junction bases left unmatched: 4. CDR3 length: 14 amino acids. The CDR3 is CSVVLAGYYNEQFF. CDR3 in DNA: TGCAGCGTTGTCCTAGCGGGATACTACAATGAGCAGTTCTTC.

This clonotype has at least ten counts. J is TRBJ2-3 and V is TRBV29-1, with D perhaps given as TRBD1 or TRBD2 (5 bases each). V dropped 6 bases and J dropped 6 bases, with 19 bases sitting between them. This CDR3 comprises 14 residues. Germline V CDR1 and CDR2: SQVTM, ANQGSEA. CDR3 in DNA: TGCAGCGTCCTGGGGCGAGGAGGACTTGATACGCAGTATTTT. Amino acids: CSVLGRGGLDTQYF.

This clonotype was observed many times. This chain's CDR3 is CSAGRLRPYGYTF. In DNA form, the CDR3 reads TGCAGTGCTGGGAGACTAAGGCCTTATGGCTACACCTTC. This chain joins TRBV20-1 and TRBJ1-2; D gene uncertain. Germline CDR1 reads DFQATT; CDR2 reads SNEGSKA (reference sequence). Deletions cut 5 bases from V and 5 bases from J, with 15 bases between. This CDR3 comprises 13 residues.

The sample holds a few counts of this clonotype. This chain connects TRBV11-2 to TRBJ2-1, with unresolved D. This CDR3 comprises 12 residues. V was cut by 4 bases and J by 7 bases, with 8 bases left in between. CDR1 is SGHAT, CDR2 FQNNGV, per germline. For the CDR3, the DNA is TGTGCCAGCAGCTCAGCATGGAATGAGCAGTTCTTC. It is translated as CASSSAWNEQFF.

This clonotype has just a few counts. The chain couples TRBV5-1 to TRBJ2-7; possibly TRBD2 for D (5 bases). Trimming pared 6 bases from V and 6 bases from J, leaving 22 bases between. This CDR3 has 15 amino acids. CDR1 and CDR2 (germline): SGHRS, YFSETQ. Here the CDR3 reads CASTIRGMRRPEQYF. For the CDR3, the DNA is TGCGCCAGCACAATTCGGGGAATGAGGAGGCCCGAGCAGTACTTC.

The J gene is TRBJ2-5, the V gene TRBV27; TRBD2 agrees at 8 bases. The V segment lost 3 bases and the J segment 4 bases; nucleotides outside the gene matches: 1. The CDR3 covers 13 residues. Germline CDR1 and CDR2: MNHEY and SMNVEV (reference sequence). This CDR3 reads CASSFGGAETQYF. The CDR3, as DNA: TGTGCCAGCAGTTTCGGGGGGGCAGAGACCCAGTACTTC.

The sample holds a few counts of this clonotype. The rearrangement uses TRBV15 and TRBJ2-5, with TRBD2 matching 15 bases. J lost 7 bases, V lost 4 bases, and 10 bases had no gene match. Germline CDR1 and CDR2: LNHNV and YYDKDF (reference sequence). The CDR3 covers 17 residues. The CDR3 region is CATSKRTSGGAHGTQYF. In DNA form, the CDR3 reads TGTGCCACCAGCAAGCGGACTAGCGGGGGGGCCCATGGGACCCAGTACTTC.

The sample holds many counts of this clonotype. V usage is TRBV11-2 and J usage is TRBJ1-1; D is ambiguous. The CDR3 totals 11 residues. Germline CDR1 is SGHAT and CDR2 is FQNNGV. Trimming took 3 bases from V and 8 from J, leaving 7 bases between them. DNA of the CDR3: TGTGCCAGCAGCTTCACTCCAGAAGCTTTCTTT. Amino acid sequence: CASSFTPEAFF.

This chain joins TRBV6-5 and TRBJ1-2; D perhaps matches TRBD1 (6 bases). Deletions cut 5 bases from V and 6 bases from J, with 13 bases between. Germline CDR1 is MNHEY and CDR2 is SVGAGI. The CDR3 runs to 13 residues. CDR3 sequence: CASSGEGGDGYTF. CDR3 coding DNA: TGTGCCAGCAGTGGGGAGGGGGGAGATGGCTACACCTTC.

With respect to this clonotype: One junction end disagrees with the germline gene, perhaps due to a read error. The rearrangement joins TRBV7-7 to TRBJ2-5, with a weak D call TRBD2 (5 bases). The germline V gene encodes CDR1 SSHAT and CDR2 FNYEAQ (reference sequence). This CDR3 contains 15 residues. CDR3 nucleotides: TGTGCTAGCAGCCCCACGGCGGGCGTTCGGGAGACCCAGTACTTC. It specifies CASSPTAGVRETQYF.

This clonotype appeared a few times. This chain uses TRBV4-2 with TRBJ1-2; 7 bases align to TRBD1. Germline V gene sequence: CDR1 LGHNA, CDR2 YNFKEQ. The trim removed 3 bases at V and 4 bases at J, leaving 5 bases unmatched. This CDR3 comprises 14 residues. The CDR3 reads CASSHSGTVYGYTF. The CDR3 DNA reads TGTGCCAGCAGCCACAGCGGGACAGTCTATGGCTACACCTTC.

This clonotype is a singleton in its sample. V usage is TRBV19 and J usage is TRBJ1-5, with no clear D. Germline V gives CDR1 LNHDA, CDR2 SQIVND (reference sequence). The CDR3 sequence is 13 residues long. V was trimmed by 2 bases and J by 2 bases, leaving 4 bases between them. CDR3 sequence reads: CASSITGNQPQHF. The CDR3 DNA reads as TGTGCCAGTAGTATAACGGGCAATCAGCCCCAGCATTTT.

The chain is built from TRBV6-6 and TRBJ2-1, with D possibly TRBD2 on 6 matching bases. The CDR3 spans 18 residues. CDR1 MNHNY and CDR2 SVGAGI come from the germline V gene (reference sequence). V was pared by 6 bases and J by 0 bases, with 21 bases between. The DNA for the CDR3 is TGTGCCAGCAGACACAGCCCCACTCTAGCGAGCTCCTACAATGAGCAGTTCTTC. It specifies CASRHSPTLASSYNEQFF.

This clonotype was counted between two and nine times. This chain uses TRBV29-1 with TRBJ2-3, with D possibly being TRBD2 (6 bases). The germline gives CDR1 SQVTM, CDR2 ANQGSEA. The CDR3 is 14 residues long. The ends were cut back, 7 bases at V and 1 base at J, with 15 bases in the middle. This CDR3 reads CSGGRDSGTDTQYF. The CDR3 region has the DNA TGCAGCGGCGGCCGGGACTCCGGCACAGATACGCAGTATTTT.

This clonotype occurred a few times. The chain joins TRBV7-9 to TRBJ1-5, with D perhaps matching TRBD1 (6 bases). CDR3 length: 16 residues. Trimming removed 3 bases from V and 7 bases from J, with 19 bases in between. Germline V gene lookup returns CDR1 SEHNR and CDR2 FQNEAQ (reference sequence). The CDR3 sequence is CASSFWTDGRLQPQHF. CDR3 coding DNA: TGTGCCAGCAGCTTTTGGACAGATGGAAGGCTCCAGCCCCAGCATTTT. The variable domain in full, completed from reference TRBV7-9 and TRBJ1-5, reads DTGVSQNPRHKITKRGQNVTFRCDPISEHNRLYWYRQTLGQGPEFLTYFQNEAQLEKSRLLSDRFSAERPKGSFSTLEIQRTEQGDSAMYLCASSFWTDGRLQPQHFGDGTRLSIL.

This clonotype was seen at least ten times. The chain links TRBV6-2 or TRBV6-3 to TRBJ2-1, with a tentative D call TRBD1 (6 bases). The CDR3 extends over 12 amino acids. Germline values: CDR1 MNHEY, CDR2 SVGEGT. Trimming pared 1 base from V and 10 bases from J, leaving 8 bases between. The CDR3 nucleotides read TGTGCCAGCAGTTACTGGACAGACGAGCAGTTCTTC. Its protein is CASSYWTDEQFF.

The genes are TRBV15 and TRBJ1-2, with a tentative D call TRBD1 (5 bases). V gave up 1 base and J gave up 2 bases, with 5 bases separating them. The germline CDR1 and CDR2 sequences are LNHNV and YYDKDF (reference sequence). The CDR3 spans 13 residues. For the CDR3, the DNA is TGTGCCACCAGCAGAGGACAGAACTATGGCTACACCTTC. Translation: CATSRGQNYGYTF.

The chain is built from TRBV10-2 and TRBJ2-7; 7 nucleotides agree with TRBD2. Trimming at V came to 8 bases and at J to 3 bases, leaving 4 bases not matched to a gene. The CDR3 has 12 amino acids. Germline lookup yields CDR1 WSHSY and CDR2 SAAADI. The CDR3 coding sequence is TGCGCCAGCTCGTCTAGCGGCTACGAGCAGTACTTC. Its translation: CASSSSGYEQYF.

The V and J genes are TRBV7-2 and TRBJ2-5; D uncertain. The CDR3 runs 16 residues. Germline CDR1 is SGHTA and CDR2 is FQGNSA. Trimming shortened V by 1 base and J by 2 bases, and 14 bases separated the two germline ends. CDR3 protein: CASSLGGYPSQETQYF. In nucleotides, the CDR3 is TGTGCCAGCAGCTTAGGCGGCTATCCTTCTCAAGAGACCCAGTACTTC. Full variable domain (rest looked up from reference TRBV7-2 and TRBJ2-5): GAGVSQSPSNKVTEKGKDVELRCDPISGHTALYWYRQSLGQGLEFLIYFQGNSAPDKSGLPSDRFSAERTGGSVSTLTIQRTQQEDSAVYLCASSLGGYPSQETQYFGPGTRLLVL.

This clonotype occurred many times. The chain uses TRBV27 and TRBJ1-2; 10 bases match TRBD1. V lost 3 bases and J lost 6; bases outside the gene matches: 4. Germline V gene data show CDR1 as MNHEY and CDR2 as SMNVEV (reference sequence). The CDR3 consists of 14 residues. The CDR3 loop is CASSFGDRGHGYTF. The DNA for the CDR3 is TGTGCCAGCAGTTTTGGGGACAGGGGACATGGCTACACCTTC.

This clonotype has more than one count but fewer than ten. The rearrangement uses TRBV4-1 and TRBJ1-5; D gene uncertain. The CDR3 is 15 amino acids. From germline, CDR1 is MGHRA and CDR2 YSYEKL. Trimming left V 0 bases short and J 3 bases short, with 9 bases between. The CDR3 bases are TGCGCCAGCAGCCAAGATCCAGGTCTCAATCAGCCCCAGCATTTT. It encodes CASSQDPGLNQPQHF.

This clonotype was counted between two and nine times. Here the CDR3 reads CASSYSDGGGTPLHF. CDR3 nucleotide sequence: TGTGCCAGCAGTTACTCGGACGGGGGTGGGACACCCCTCCACTTT. V gene TRBV6-5 combines with J gene TRBJ1-6; the D gene is possibly TRBD1 (5 bases). Trimming took 0 bases from V and 11 from J, leaving 14 bases between them. The CDR3 totals 15 residues. Germline V gene sequence: CDR1 MNHEY, CDR2 SVGAGI.

Only a few counts were recorded for this clonotype. The gene calls are TRBV20-1 and TRBJ2-1; 10 bases align to TRBD2. V dropped 6 bases and J dropped 4; count of bases not matched to a gene: 9. Germline V gene lookup returns CDR1 DFQATT and CDR2 SNEGSKA (reference sequence). This CDR3 is built from 15 residues. The DNA for the CDR3 is TGCAGTGCGGGATCAGGAGCGGGGGGGTACAATGAGCAGTTCTTC. Protein product: CSAGSGAGGYNEQFF.

This clonotype has a count of ten or more. The J gene is TRBJ2-1, the V gene TRBV6-4, with TRBD2 identical over 8 bases. Germline V CDR1 and CDR2: MRHNA, SNTAGT. V lost 0 bases to trimming and J lost 3 bases; unmatched junction nucleotides: 7. This CDR3 contains 17 residues. For the CDR3, the DNA is TGTGCCAGCAGTGACTCAAGCGGGCGGGGGGACTACAATGAGCAGTTCTTC. As protein: CASSDSSGRGDYNEQFF.

This clonotype has ten or more counts. The chain employs TRBV7-2 and TRBJ2-1; D is ambiguous. Germline values: CDR1 SGHTA, CDR2 FQGNSA. The CDR3 runs to 15 residues. V shed 0 bases and J shed 8 bases, with 14 bases lying between them. Written as DNA, the CDR3 is TGTGCCAGCAGCTTAGCGCGAAATGCAATGGATGAGCAGTTCTTC. Residues: CASSLARNAMDEQFF.